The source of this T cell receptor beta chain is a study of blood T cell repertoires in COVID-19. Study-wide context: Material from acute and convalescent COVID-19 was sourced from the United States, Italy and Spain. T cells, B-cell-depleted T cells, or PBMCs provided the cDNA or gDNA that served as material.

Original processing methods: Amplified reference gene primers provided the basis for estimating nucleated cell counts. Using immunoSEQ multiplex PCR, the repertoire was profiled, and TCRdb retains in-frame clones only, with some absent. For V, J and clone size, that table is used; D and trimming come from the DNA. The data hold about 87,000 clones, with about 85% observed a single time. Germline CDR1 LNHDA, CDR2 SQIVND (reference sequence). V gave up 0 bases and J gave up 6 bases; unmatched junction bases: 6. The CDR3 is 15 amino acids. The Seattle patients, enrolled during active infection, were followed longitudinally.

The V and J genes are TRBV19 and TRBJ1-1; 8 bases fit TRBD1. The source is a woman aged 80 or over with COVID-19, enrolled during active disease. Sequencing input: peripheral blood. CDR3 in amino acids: CASSIDSGGNSEAFF. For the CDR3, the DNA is TGTGCCAGTAGTATAGATTCAGGGGGCAACTCTGAAGCTTTCTTT.